What follows are 20 T cell receptor beta chains derived from one specimen sequenced in a study of T cell changes during pregnancy in multiple sclerosis. The repertoire was sequenced with immunoSEQ multiplex PCR; TCRdb's copy has only in-frame clones and lacks some. The sample holds roughly 80,000 clones, roughly 93% seen once. The sample was peripheral blood, taken in the second trimester of pregnancy. These TCRs come from a female donor with multiple sclerosis, enrolled in a pregnancy study.

This clone was counted only a few times. This chain connects TRBV7-3 to TRBJ1-1, with D possibly TRBD1 on 6 matching bases. This CDR3 is built from 13 residues. V lost 5 bases, J lost 1 base, and 8 bases lay in between. Germline V lookup: CDR1 SGHTA, CDR2 FQGTGA. The CDR3 DNA reads as TGTGCCAGCAGCCCGGGACAGAACACTGAAGCTTTCTTT. It encodes CASSPGQNTEAFF.

The rearrangement joins TRBV27 to TRBJ1-2; weak D call: TRBD1 (6 bases). The germline V gene has CDR1 MNHEY and CDR2 SMNVEV (reference sequence). The CDR3 extends over 14 amino acids. Trimming took off 6 bases at V and 4 bases at J, with 15 bases between the two ends. CDR3 loop: CASRTMGAGYGYTF. CDR3 in DNA: TGTGCCAGCAGAACCATGGGGGCCGGCTATGGCTACACCTTC.

The CDR3 here is CASGQGLSSGNTIYF. Written as DNA, the CDR3 is TGTGCCAGCGGACAGGGGTTAAGCTCTGGAAACACCATATATTTT. This chain links TRBV9 with TRBJ1-3; TRBD1 matches 9 bases. CDR3 length: 15 residues. CDR1 is SGDLS, CDR2 YYNGEE, per germline. The V segment lost 7 bases and the J segment 0 bases; nucleotides outside the gene matches: 5.

The genes are TRBV28 and TRBJ1-6; D may be TRBD1 (5 bases). The CDR3 has 15 amino acids. The germline V and J ends were trimmed by 3 bases and 14 bases, with 20 bases remaining between them. Germline lookup yields CDR1 MDHEN and CDR2 SYDVKM. The CDR3 spells CASSLRGAPNRALHF. In DNA form, the CDR3 reads TGTGCCAGCAGTTTGCGCGGGGCCCCCAATCGGGCCCTCCACTTT.

V and J are TRBV5-8 and TRBJ2-7, with 8 nucleotides matching TRBD2. The CDR3 loop spans 13 amino acids. The V gene end was trimmed by 5 bases and the J gene end by 4 bases; junction bases not matched to a gene: 5. CDR1 and CDR2 from the germline V gene are SGHTS and YDEGEE. The CDR3, as DNA: TGTGCCAGCAGGCGGGGGGCTAGGTACGAGCAGTACTTC. Encoded protein: CASRRGARYEQYF.

This chain connects TRBV25-1 to TRBJ1-1, with D uncertain. Germline V lookup: CDR1 MGHDK, CDR2 SYGVNS. Trimming cost V 5 bases and J 2 bases, with 9 bases left between them. This CDR3 spans 13 amino acids. The CDR3 DNA is TGTGCCAGCAGTCCGACGGGAAACACTGAAGCTTTCTTT. This encodes CASSPTGNTEAFF.

This chain links TRBV2 with TRBJ2-6, with D possibly TRBD2 on 6 matching bases. CDR3 size: 14 residues. Germline V gene sequence: CDR1 SNHLY, CDR2 FYNNEI. V shed 10 bases and J shed 2 bases, with 12 bases lying between them. CDR3 loop: CATQPGAGANVLTF. CDR3 DNA: TGTGCCACCCAACCGGGGGCTGGGGCCAACGTCCTGACTTTC.

The chain has TRBV6-1 and TRBJ2-2; 7 nucleotides agree with TRBD2. The CDR3 runs 14 residues. CDR1 MNHNS and CDR2 SASEGT come from the germline V gene. Trimming at V came to 7 bases and at J to 1 base, leaving 3 bases not matched to a gene. CDR3 loop: CASILAMNTGELFF. CDR3 coding DNA: TGTGCCAGCATACTAGCGATGAACACCGGGGAGCTGTTTTTT.

This clone was seen only once. The rearrangement uses TRBV5-1 and TRBJ2-7; 9 bases map to TRBD2. CDR3 length equals 14 residues. Germline V gene lookup returns CDR1 SGHRS and CDR2 YFSETQ. Trimming cost V 2 bases and J 5 bases; bases outside gene matches: 5. The DNA of the CDR3 is TGCGCCAGCAGCTTCGGCGGGGGGGCCCACGAGCAGTACTTC. Protein product: CASSFGGGAHEQYF. The full variable domain, with the rest looked up from reference TRBV5-1 and TRBJ2-7, is KAGVTQTPRYLIKTRGQQVTLSCSPISGHRSVSWYQQTPGQGLQFLFEYFSETQRNKGNFPGRFSGRQFSNSRSEMNVSTLELGDSALYLCASSFGGGAHEQYFGPGTRLTVT.

The chain joins TRBV5-6 to TRBJ2-2; D might be TRBD2 (5 bases). The CDR3 extends over 12 amino acids. Between the trimmed V and J ends, which lost 10 bases and 3 bases, there was a span of 10 bases. Germline assignment: CDR1 SGHDT and CDR2 YYEEEE. The CDR3 sequence: CAAGGDTGELFF. Written as DNA, the CDR3 is TGTGCCGCTGGAGGTGACACCGGGGAGCTGTTTTTT.

J is TRBJ1-1 and V is TRBV5-1; TRBD1 might be the D (6 bases). V shed 6 bases and J shed 1 base, with 13 bases lying between them. Germline V lookup: CDR1 SGHRS, CDR2 YFSETQ. The CDR3 covers 14 residues. The chain's CDR3 is CASNLQGGNTEAFF. The CDR3 coding sequence is TGCGCCAGCAACCTACAGGGCGGGAACACTGAAGCTTTCTTT.

A remark on this clone: This CDR3 is also generated by other DNA sequences in the sample. V gene TRBV27 combines with J gene TRBJ1-5, with 7 positions matching TRBD1. J lost 7 bases, V lost 4 bases, and 7 bases had no gene match. This CDR3 has 14 amino acids. The germline V gene has CDR1 MNHEY and CDR2 SMNVEV (reference sequence). The CDR3 DNA sequence: TGTGCCAGCAGTTCGCGGCAGGGGGGACAGCCCCAGCATTTT. This translates into CASSSRQGGQPQHF.

V gene TRBV2 combines with J gene TRBJ2-5, with D tentatively TRBD1 (5 bases). The CDR3 is 14 residues long. Deletions cut 7 bases from V and 0 bases from J, with 12 bases between. The germline CDR1 and CDR2 sequences are SNHLY and FYNNEI. The CDR3 protein is CASNPDTHQETQYF. The CDR3 DNA is TGTGCCAGCAATCCGGACACACACCAAGAGACCCAGTACTTC.

V usage is TRBV27 and J usage is TRBJ1-4; possible D gene TRBD1, 5 bases. The CDR3 is 14 residues long. The germline CDR1 and CDR2 sequences are MNHEY and SMNVEV (reference sequence). The V gene lost 1 base and the J gene lost 7 bases, with 10 bases spanning the gap. The CDR3 DNA follows: TGTGCCAGCAGTTTATGGGGGGTAGGTGAAAAACTGTTTTTT. Amino acid sequence: CASSLWGVGEKLFF.

V and J are TRBV19 and TRBJ2-7; no reliable D call. CDR3 length equals 15 residues. V gave up 4 bases and J gave up 3 bases, with 16 bases separating them. Germline V CDR1 and CDR2: LNHDA, SQIVND (reference sequence). CDR3 amino acids: CASSTSVTYIYEQYF. The CDR3 coding sequence is TGTGCCAGTAGTACTTCCGTAACCTATATCTACGAGCAGTACTTC.

The chain carries TRBV6-1 and TRBJ2-3, with a tentative D call TRBD2 (6 bases). Per germline, CDR1 MNHNS and CDR2 SASEGT. Trimming pared 3 bases from V and 7 bases from J, leaving 17 bases between. This CDR3 has 15 residues. This chain's CDR3 is CASSETGLGVYTQYF. DNA of the CDR3: TGTGCCAGCAGTGAGACGGGACTGGGAGTTTATACGCAGTATTTT.

V gene TRBV2 combines with J gene TRBJ1-1; weak D call: TRBD1 (6 bases). There are 15 residues in the CDR3. The germline V gene encodes CDR1 SNHLY and CDR2 FYNNEI. V lost 7 bases and J lost 1, with 16 bases in between. Here the CDR3 DNA reads TGTGCCAGCAAGGAAACAGGGTTAGGGAACACTGAAGCTTTCTTT. This sequence encodes CASKETGLGNTEAFF.

The chain couples TRBV5-6 to TRBJ1-1; D is unclear. The V gene lost 1 base and the J gene lost 3 bases, with 13 bases spanning the gap. The CDR3 is made up of 15 amino acids. CDR1 is SGHDT and CDR2 is YYEEEE in the germline V gene. The CDR3 DNA sequence: TGTGCCAGCAGCTTGTTTGTCCTTAGAGACACTGAAGCTTTCTTT. This sequence encodes CASSLFVLRDTEAFF.

The gene calls are TRBV19 and TRBJ1-1; D gene uncertain. CDR1 and CDR2 (germline): LNHDA, SQIVND (reference sequence). V was trimmed by 6 bases and J by 1 base, leaving 12 bases between them. This CDR3 comprises 14 residues. CDR3 sequence reads: CASRLVAGNTEAFF. CDR3 nucleotides: TGTGCCAGTAGGCTGGTTGCGGGGAACACTGAAGCTTTCTTT.

V usage is TRBV9 and J usage is TRBJ2-2, with TRBD1 matching over 8 bases. The J segment lost 1 base and the V segment lost 5 bases, leaving 4 bases of the junction unmatched. The CDR3 has 15 residues. Germline CDR1 and CDR2: SGDLS and YYNGEE. The chain's CDR3 is CASREGTGNTGELFF. In DNA form, the CDR3 reads TGTGCCAGCAGGGAAGGGACAGGGAACACCGGGGAGCTGTTTTTT. Combining the CDR3 with reference TRBV9 and TRBJ2-2 gives the whole variable domain DSGVTQTPKHLITATGQRVTLRCSPRSGDLSVYWYQQSLDQGLQFLIQYYNGEERAKGNILERFSAQQFPDLHSELNLSSLELGDSALYFCASREGTGNTGELFFGEGSRLTVL.